Ten or more counts support the clone carrying this TCR beta chain. TCRdb re-analysed the RT-PCR reads in MiXCR, keeping a single row per CDR3 protein. The data show about 680,000 distinct CDR3 sequences, 12% to 15% seen once. The CDR3 totals 12 residues. The V end lost 3 bases, the J end lost 4 bases, and 9 bases lay between the germline ends. Germline CDR1 is DFQATT and CDR2 is SNEGSKA (reference sequence). The sample consisted of memory CD4+ T cells from blood. The clonotype was recovered from a female donor in good health, serving as a healthy control. V is TRBV20-1 and J is TRBJ1-1; possible D gene TRBD1, 5 bases. The chain's CDR3 is CSASQGVTEAFF. DNA of the CDR3: TGCAGTGCTAGTCAGGGTGTCACTGAAGCTTTCTTT.